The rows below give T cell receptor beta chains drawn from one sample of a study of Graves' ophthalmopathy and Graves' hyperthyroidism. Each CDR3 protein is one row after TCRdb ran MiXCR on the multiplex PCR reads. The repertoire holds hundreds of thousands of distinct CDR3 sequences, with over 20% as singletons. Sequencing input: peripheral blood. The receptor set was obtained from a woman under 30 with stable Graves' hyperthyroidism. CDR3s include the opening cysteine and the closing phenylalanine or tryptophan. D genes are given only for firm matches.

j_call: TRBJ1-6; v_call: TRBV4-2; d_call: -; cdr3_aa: CASSQDRGGNSPLHF
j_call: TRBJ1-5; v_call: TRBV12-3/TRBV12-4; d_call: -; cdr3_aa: CASSLQGRNQPQHF
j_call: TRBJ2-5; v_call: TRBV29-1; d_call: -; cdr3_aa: CGVETQYF
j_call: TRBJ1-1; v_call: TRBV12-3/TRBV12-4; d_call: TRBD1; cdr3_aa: CASSTDRVRTEAFF
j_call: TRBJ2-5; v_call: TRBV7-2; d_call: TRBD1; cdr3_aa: CASSADQGGPQETQYF
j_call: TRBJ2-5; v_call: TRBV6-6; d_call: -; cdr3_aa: CASSYEGETQYF
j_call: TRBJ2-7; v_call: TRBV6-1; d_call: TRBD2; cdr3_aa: CASSNPGLGAYEQYF
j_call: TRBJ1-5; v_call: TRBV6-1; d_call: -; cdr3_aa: CASSDGGGNQPQHF
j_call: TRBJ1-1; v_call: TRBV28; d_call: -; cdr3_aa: CASSPPSGISEAFF
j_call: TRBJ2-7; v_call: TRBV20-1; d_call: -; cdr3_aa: CSAFEATKAEQYF
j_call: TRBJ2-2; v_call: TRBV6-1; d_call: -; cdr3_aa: CASSRNNGGSNTGELFF
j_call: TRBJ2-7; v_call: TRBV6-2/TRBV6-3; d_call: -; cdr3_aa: CASSYAWGATYEQYF
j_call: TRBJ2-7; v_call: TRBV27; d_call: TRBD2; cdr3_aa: CASSFSGYSPYEQYF
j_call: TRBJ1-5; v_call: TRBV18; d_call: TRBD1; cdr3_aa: CASSGQGADNQPQHF
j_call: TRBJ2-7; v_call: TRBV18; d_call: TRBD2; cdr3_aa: CASSPEQGLVTYEQYF
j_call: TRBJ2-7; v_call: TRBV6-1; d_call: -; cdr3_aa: CASSEAPQPFYEQYF
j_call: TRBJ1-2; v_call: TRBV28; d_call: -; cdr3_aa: CASSVRLLAGGYGYTF
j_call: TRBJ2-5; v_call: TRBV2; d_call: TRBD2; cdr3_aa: CASSGLAGGETQYF
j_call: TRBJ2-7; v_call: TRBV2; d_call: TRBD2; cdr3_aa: CASSEERGGGEQYF
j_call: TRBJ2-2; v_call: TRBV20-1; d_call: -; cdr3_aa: CSARDGRSNTGELFF
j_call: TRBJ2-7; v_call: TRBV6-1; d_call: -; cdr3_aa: CASRLGPYEQYF
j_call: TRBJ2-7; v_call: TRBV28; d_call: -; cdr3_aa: CASSPRTDEQYF
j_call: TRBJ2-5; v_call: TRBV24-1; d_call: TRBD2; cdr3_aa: CATSDLIAGQETQYF
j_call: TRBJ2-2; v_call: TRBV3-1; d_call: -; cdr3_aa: CASSHGTLHTGELFF
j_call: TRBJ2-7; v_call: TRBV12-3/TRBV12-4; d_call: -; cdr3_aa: CASSFGNYEQYF
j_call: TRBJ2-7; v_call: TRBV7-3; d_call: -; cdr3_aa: CASISHEQYF
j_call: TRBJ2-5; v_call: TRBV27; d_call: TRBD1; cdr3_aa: CASSSGTGPQRPGYF
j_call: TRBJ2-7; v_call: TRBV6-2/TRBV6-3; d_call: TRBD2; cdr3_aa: CSSSLNYEFGLAVPYEQYF
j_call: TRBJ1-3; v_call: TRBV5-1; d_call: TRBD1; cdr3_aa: CASSLAGQKFGNTIYF
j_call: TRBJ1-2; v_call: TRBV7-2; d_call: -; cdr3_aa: CASSLGLGATGYTF
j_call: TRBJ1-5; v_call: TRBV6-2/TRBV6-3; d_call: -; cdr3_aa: CASSQPYDGGQPQHF
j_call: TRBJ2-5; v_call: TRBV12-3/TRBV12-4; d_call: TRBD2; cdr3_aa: CASRPGLAGGGGETQYF
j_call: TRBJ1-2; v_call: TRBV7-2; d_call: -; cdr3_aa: CASSLLEGDYGYTF
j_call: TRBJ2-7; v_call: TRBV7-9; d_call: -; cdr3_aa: CASSPGPGGSYEQYF
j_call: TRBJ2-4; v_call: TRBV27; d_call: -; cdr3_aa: CASSFRPPAENIKYF